A selection of T cell receptor beta chains follows, all from one sample in a study of blood T cells in healthy people across ages. TCRdb passed the 5' RACE reads through MiXCR, listing each CDR3 protein once. Of about 1 million distinct CDR3 sequences listed, 35% to 55% are singletons. What was sequenced was blood. Receptors were obtained from a woman aged 55-70 years in good health. Both conserved end residues are part of each CDR3. The D gene is left open where the match is weak. Not every row has a clone size; where given, it reads once, few, many or a size class.

TRBV20-1	15	TRBJ2-3	TRBD2	-	TGCAGTGCTACCGCGGTCAGCGGGAATACAGATACGCAGTATTTT	CSATAVSGNTDTQYF
TRBV12-3/TRBV12-4	15	TRBJ2-2	-	-	TGTGCCAGCAGTTCGGGACTCTCGAACACCGGGGAGCTGTTTTTT	CASSSGLSNTGELFF
TRBV11-2	13	TRBJ2-7	-	-	TGTGCCAGCAGCAGGTCCCGCTCCTACGAGCAGTACTTC	CASSRSRSYEQYF
TRBV7-9	12	TRBJ1-2	-	-	TGTTCCAGCAGCCCGGGTGGGTTTGGCTACACCTTC	CSSSPGGFGYTF
TRBV5-8	13	TRBJ2-5	-	-	TGTGCCAGCACGCCCCGGGGAAAAGAGACCCAGTACTTC	CASTPRGKETQYF
TRBV7-9	16	TRBJ2-1	-	-	TGTGCCAGCAGCTCAAGGGACCCGGGAAGGAACAATGAGCAGTTCTTC	CASSSRDPGRNNEQFF
TRBV30	14	TRBJ1-6	-	-	TGTGCCTGGGTTCCAGGGACGGATAATTCACCCCTCCACTTT	CAWVPGTDNSPLHF
TRBV5-1	15	TRBJ2-2	-	few	TGCGCCAGCAGCTTACAGGGCCTGAACACCGGGGAGCTGTTTTTT	CASSLQGLNTGELFF
TRBV2	14	TRBJ2-3	-	-	TGTGCCAGCAGTGGGGGGGGCAACACAGATACGCAGTATTTT	CASSGGGNTDTQYF
TRBV2	16	TRBJ2-1	TRBD2	few	TGTGCCAGCAGTGATATTAGCGGGAGGGCCGGCAATGAGCAGTTCTTC	CASSDISGRAGNEQFF
TRBV10-3	16	TRBJ2-1	TRBD2	few	TGTGCCATCTCCCTTCGGTCTAGCGGGACCTACAATGAGCAGTTTTTC	CAISLRSSGTYNEQFF
TRBV7-9	17	TRBJ2-1	TRBD2	-	TGTGCCAGCAGCGAACCGGGAGGCCCTAGCTCCTACAATGAGCAGTTCTTC	CASSEPGGPSSYNEQFF
TRBV6-2/TRBV6-3	13	TRBJ2-7	-	-	TGTGCCAGCAGTATAGGTCGAGCCGACGAGCAGTACTTC	CASSIGRADEQYF
TRBV29-1	10	TRBJ2-2	-	-	TGCAGCGTTGTGTCCGGGGAGCTGTTTTTT	CSVVSGELFF
TRBV29-1	13	TRBJ1-2	TRBD1	-	TGCAGCGTTGACGGCGACAGGGGCGGTGGCTACACCTTC	CSVDGDRGGGYTF
TRBV7-9	14	TRBJ2-7	TRBD2	-	TGTGCCAGCAGTTTTGTAGCGGGAGCTAACGAGCAGTACTTC	CASSFVAGANEQYF
TRBV20-1	14	TRBJ2-7	TRBD2	-	TGCAGTGCTAGTCATAGCGGGAGTTTCTACGAGCAGTACTTC	CSASHSGSFYEQYF
TRBV4-2	17	TRBJ2-1	-	few	TGTGCCAGCAGCCGCAACCCTCAGGTTAGCTCCTACAATGAGCAGTTCTTC	CASSRNPQVSSYNEQFF
TRBV7-8	16	TRBJ2-1	TRBD2	few	TGTGCCAGCAGCGTAGTGGGGACTAGCGGGAGTCATGAGCAGTTCTTC	CASSVVGTSGSHEQFF
TRBV20-1	15	TRBJ2-3	-	few	TGCAGTGCTAGACCGGGGACATTTCTCACAGATACGCAGTATTTT	CSARPGTFLTDTQYF